This T cell receptor (beta chain) is drawn from a study of cytomegalovirus exposure and HLA in healthy donors (dated by TCRdb to between 2016 and 2019). Broadly, across the study: The roughly 670 repertoires of the first cohort and the 110 or so validation repertoires were produced on the same platform, according to a later analysis. High-throughput TCR immunosequencing, statistical association of individual TCRs with disease status, and machine learning were combined to predict cytomegalovirus infection status. A separate validation cohort of over 95 different subjects was used in addition to the 666-subject first cohort. The study aimed to test whether signatures of past pathogen exposure could be identified by cataloging public T cell receptors.

The library was prepared using the immunoSEQ multiplex PCR assay. The authors' analysis ran thus. A statistical classification framework was built for diagnosing cytomegalovirus status from the catalog of TCR beta chain sequences. TCRdb holds this immuneACCESS table with in-frame rearrangements only. Some clones are missing; in checked studies, unresolved V genes explain under half, and the rest has no known cause. V, J and clone size derive from that table, while D and trimming were established from the DNA sequence. The table for this sample lists under 200,000 clones; 80% to 90% of them were counted only once. Around 1.2% of the sample is taken by the ten largest. Donors formed part of the validation cohort, which comprised over a hundred subjects and was distinct from the first cohort of some 700 subjects. The CDR3 spans 14 residues, from the cysteine through the phenylalanine. The sequence is cut down to CDR3 DNA, 42 bases in frame from base 1. From the germline V gene, CDR1 is MDHEN and CDR2 is SYDVKM. The V end loses 2 bases and the J end loses 5 bases, and a stretch of 11 bases separates them.

What the research found in general, with its limitations: The classifier was reported to diagnose cytomegalovirus status with high specificity and sensitivity in both the original and validation cohorts. While some public TCRs were present in many individuals, most TCR sequences turned up only very rarely across donors. The study gave a list of about 150 TCR beta chains associated with cytomegalovirus. In a later analysis, TCRs clustered in the first cohort were found to also tend to co-occur in the approximately 120 validation repertoires, with approximately 94% of cluster scores above 0. The validation cohort had no HLA typing available for a later analysis, so co-occurrence within that cohort was assessed over all 120 or so repertoires. In vitro tests confirmed that three of the cytomegalovirus-associated TCR beta chains recognize cytomegalovirus antigens. According to the authors, the approach could potentially be generalized to other disease states and immunological phenotypes.

Comments on this clone: The target of this receptor is not known. The input lacks base qualities; no much larger clone sits a single base away.

This clonotype was sampled from a woman aged 25 to 39 in good health and CMV-seronegative. Sequenced input: PBMCs. The rearrangement combines TRBV28 with TRBJ2-3; the D gene is perhaps TRBD2, on 6 matching bases. The CDR3: CASSLAGLGDTQYF. In nucleotides, the sequence is TGTGCCAGCAGTTTAGCGGGGTTAGGAGATACGCAGTATTTT. When the CDR3 is completed using the reference TRBV28 and TRBJ2-3 genes on either side, the full variable domain is DVKVTQSSRYLVKRTGEKVFLECVQDMDHENMFWYRQDPGLGLRLIYFSYDVKMKEKGDIPEGYSVSREKKERFSLILESASTNQTSMYLCASSLAGLGDTQYFGPGTRLTVL.